This TCR beta chain was recovered during a study of cytotoxic CD8 clonotypes in ibrutinib-treated CLL (dated by TCRdb to 2020 to 2023). Regarding the study in general: The cohort included roughly 15 treatment-naive and some twelve relapsed/refractory patients; about 18 were IGHV unmutated. An average of 255,043 productive templates and around 100,000 productive rearrangements was obtained per sample. Cryopreserved peripheral blood mononuclear cells were obtained prior to treatment, at the time of response, and at either disease progression or sustained remission. Samples at response were collected after a median of about 13 months of treatment, with a range of roughly 6 to 36 months. All remission and progressive disease samples were collected while patients were still receiving ibrutinib. Longitudinal samples were available for about 30% of the 86 trial participants. Partial responses were observed in about 25 patients and complete responses in 2; after a median follow-up of around 68 months, remission was maintained in approximately 14 patients and progression was observed in 12.

Paper-wide results and their limitations: At baseline, clonality was higher than in age-matched healthy donors and showed a strong correlation with circulating CD8+ T-cell counts. Public clonotypes were found to be uncommon and were observed to contract or remain stable during treatment; the increase in clonality was shown to reflect expansion of private clonotypes at ibrutinib response. Lymph node repertoires were not examined, and the timing of sampling was not matched between patients in sustained remission and those whose disease progressed. Clonality rose at ibrutinib response, remained stable during sustained remission, and dropped back toward baseline at progression.

Spanning cysteine to phenylalanine, the CDR3 consists of 15 amino acids. Just CDR3 DNA is preserved here, 45 bases in frame from base 1. CDR1 MNHNS and CDR2 SASEGT were looked up in the germline V gene. V lost 6 bases and J lost 1 base; the stretch between them is 16 bases long. What the time point label conveys for this sample: around 25 months on ibrutinib. For TCR beta library preparation, around 2 micrograms of genomic DNA were isolated from cryopreserved PBMCs. Longitudinal blood samples from CLL patients on ibrutinib monotherapy underwent high-throughput TCR beta sequencing. Patients were enrolled in a phase 2 open-label single-center ibrutinib monotherapy trial. On a MiSeq, deep resolution sequencing aimed for a depth between 1 in 1 million and 1 in 200,000 T cells, with each clonotype covered around 9.2x on average. The immunoSEQ hsTCRB Kit was used to generate the TCR beta libraries. Concerning the study's data processing: Data were analyzed with ImmunoSEQ Data Assistant and ImmunoSEQ Analyzer, with V, D and J genes assigned per IMGT definitions. Clonality, with values ranging from 0 to 1, was calculated as one minus the normalized Shannon entropy of productive rearrangement frequencies. Only overrepresented clonotypes making up at least 0.05% of each patient's repertoire were included in the public clonotype analysis. Roughly 12 age-matched healthy donor repertoires from immuneACCESS were used as controls for clonality. In its TCRdb copy, this immuneACCESS table keeps in-frame sequences only and misses some clones. Where compared with another copy, unresolved V genes explain less than half of these, and the others have no known cause. V and J calls and clone size are as listed in that table; D and trimming were resolved from the DNA. The sample table lists some 130,000 clones, roughly 88% of them with a count of one. Over 2% of the sample lies in the top ten.

On this clone: What this receptor recognizes is not known. No much larger clone is present one base from it, and per-base qualities are unavailable.

This chain is built from TRBV6-1 and TRBJ2-7, with no confidently assigned D gene. The source material was PBMCs, sampled after 24 months of ibrutinib treatment. The sequence came from a human donor with chronic lymphocytic leukemia. The sequence in DNA is TGTGCCAGCAGAGATCGTGGGGTCCGATCCTACGAGCAGTACTTC. Its amino acids are CASRDRGVRSYEQYF.